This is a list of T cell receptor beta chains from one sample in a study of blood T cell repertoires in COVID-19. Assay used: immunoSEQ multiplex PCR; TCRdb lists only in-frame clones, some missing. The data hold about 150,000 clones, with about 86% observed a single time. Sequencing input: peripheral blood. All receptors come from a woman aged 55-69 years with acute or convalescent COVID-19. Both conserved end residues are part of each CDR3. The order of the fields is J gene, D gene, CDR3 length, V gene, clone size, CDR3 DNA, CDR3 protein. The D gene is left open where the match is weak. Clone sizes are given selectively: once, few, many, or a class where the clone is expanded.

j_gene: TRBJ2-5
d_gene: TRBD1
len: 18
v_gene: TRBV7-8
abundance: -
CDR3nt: TGTGCCAGCAGCTTAGACCACCGGGACAGGGGGCTTCAAGAGACCCAGTACTTC
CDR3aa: CASSLDHRDRGLQETQYF

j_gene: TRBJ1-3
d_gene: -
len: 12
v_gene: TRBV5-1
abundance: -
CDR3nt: TGCGCCAGCAGCTTGGACAGAGACACCATATATTTT
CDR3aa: CASSLDRDTIYF

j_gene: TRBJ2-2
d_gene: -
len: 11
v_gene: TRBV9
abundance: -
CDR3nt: TGTGCCAGCAGCGTAGACAGGGAGCTGTTTTTT
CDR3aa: CASSVDRELFF

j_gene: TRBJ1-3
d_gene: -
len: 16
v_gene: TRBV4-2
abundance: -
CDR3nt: TGTGCCAGCAGCCAGTCTTGGGGCAGCTCTGGAAACACCATATATTTT
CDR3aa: CASSQSWGSSGNTIYF

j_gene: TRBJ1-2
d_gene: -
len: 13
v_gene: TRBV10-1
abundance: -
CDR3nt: TGCGCCAGCAGTGAACAGGAGAACTATGGCTACACCTTC
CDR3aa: CASSEQENYGYTF

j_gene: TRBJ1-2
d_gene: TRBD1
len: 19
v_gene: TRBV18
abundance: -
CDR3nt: TGTGCCAGCTCACCGCTCCGGGACAGGGAGGTTAAAGTCGGAAGTGGCTACACCTTC
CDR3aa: CASSPLRDREVKVGSGYTF

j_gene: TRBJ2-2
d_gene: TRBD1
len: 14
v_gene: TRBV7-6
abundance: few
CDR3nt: TGTGCCAGCAGAGACAGGGGCGAGACCGGGGAGCTGTTTTTT
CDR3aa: CASRDRGETGELFF

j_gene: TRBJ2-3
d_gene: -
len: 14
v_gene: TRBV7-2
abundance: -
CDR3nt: TGTGCCAGCAGCCCGCCACCGGGGACAGATACGCAGTATTTT
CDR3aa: CASSPPPGTDTQYF

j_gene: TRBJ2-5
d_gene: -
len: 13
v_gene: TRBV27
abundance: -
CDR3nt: TGTGCCAGCAGTTTCTACAGCCAAGAGACCCAGTACTTC
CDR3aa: CASSFYSQETQYF

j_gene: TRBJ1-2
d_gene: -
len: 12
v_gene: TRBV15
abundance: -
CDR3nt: TGTGCCACCAGCAGGGACACCTATGGCTACACCTTC
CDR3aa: CATSRDTYGYTF

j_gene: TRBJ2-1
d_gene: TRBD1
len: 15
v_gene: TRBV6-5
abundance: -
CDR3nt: TGTGCCAGCAGACTCGGACAGGGGGCTTACAATGAGCAGTTCTTC
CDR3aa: CASRLGQGAYNEQFF

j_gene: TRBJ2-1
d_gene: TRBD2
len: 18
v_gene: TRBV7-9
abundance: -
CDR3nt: TGTGCCAGCAGCTCGCCGTCGACTAGCGGGGGGGGTAGCAATGAGCAGTTCTTC
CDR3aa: CASSSPSTSGGGSNEQFF

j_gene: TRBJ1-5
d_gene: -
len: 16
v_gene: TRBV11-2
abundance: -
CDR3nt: TGTGCCAGCAGCTTAGGGATCCAGGGCAGCAATCAGCCCCAGCATTTT
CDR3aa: CASSLGIQGSNQPQHF

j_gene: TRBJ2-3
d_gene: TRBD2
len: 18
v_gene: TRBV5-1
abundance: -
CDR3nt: TGCGCCAGCAGCCCGGGACTAGCGGGGGGGCCCGGCACAGATACGCAGTATTTT
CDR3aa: CASSPGLAGGPGTDTQYF

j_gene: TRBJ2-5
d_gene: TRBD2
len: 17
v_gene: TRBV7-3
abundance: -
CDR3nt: TGTGCCAGCAGCTCGCACGGGAGGGGGGCGCCACAAGAGACCCAGTACTTC
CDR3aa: CASSSHGRGAPQETQYF

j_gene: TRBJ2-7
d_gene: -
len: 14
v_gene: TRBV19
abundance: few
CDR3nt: TGTGCCAGTAGTATTAGGGGCCGAGGATCTGAGCAGTACTTC
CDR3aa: CASSIRGRGSEQYF

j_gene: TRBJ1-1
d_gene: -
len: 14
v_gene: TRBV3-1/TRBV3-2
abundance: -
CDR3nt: TGTGCCAGCAGCCAAGATCTGACTGACACTGAAGCTTTCTTT
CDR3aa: CASSQDLTDTEAFF

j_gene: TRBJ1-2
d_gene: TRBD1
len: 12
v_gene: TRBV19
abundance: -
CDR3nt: TGTGCCAGCAGGGGACAGGGGTATGGCTACACCTTC
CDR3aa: CASRGQGYGYTF

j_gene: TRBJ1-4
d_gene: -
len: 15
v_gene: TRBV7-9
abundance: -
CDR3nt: TGTGCCAGCAGCTTATATATCGGGGGTAATGAAAAACTGTTTTTT
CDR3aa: CASSLYIGGNEKLFF

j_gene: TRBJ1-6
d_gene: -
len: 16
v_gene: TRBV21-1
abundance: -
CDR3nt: TGTGCCAGCAGCAAAGCCGACAGGGGAGTAGATTCACCCCTCCACTTT
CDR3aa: CASSKADRGVDSPLHF

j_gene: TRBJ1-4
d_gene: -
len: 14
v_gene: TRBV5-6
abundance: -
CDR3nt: TGTGCCAGCAGCGCCGGGACTCGTAGCGAAAAACTGTTTTTT
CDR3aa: CASSAGTRSEKLFF

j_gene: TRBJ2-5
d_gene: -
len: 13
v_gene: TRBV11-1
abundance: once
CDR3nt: TGTGCCAGCGGGGGCGGACCAAGAGAGGCCCAGTACTTC
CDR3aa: CASGGGPREAQYF

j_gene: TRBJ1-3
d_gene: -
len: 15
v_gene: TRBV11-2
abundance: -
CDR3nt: TGTGCCAGCAGCTTCTACAGCTACTCTGGAAACACCATATATTTT
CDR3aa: CASSFYSYSGNTIYF

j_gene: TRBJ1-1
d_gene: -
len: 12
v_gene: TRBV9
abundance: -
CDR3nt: TGTGCCAGCAGCGTAGGCGTGTCAGAAGCTTTCTTT
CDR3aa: CASSVGVSEAFF

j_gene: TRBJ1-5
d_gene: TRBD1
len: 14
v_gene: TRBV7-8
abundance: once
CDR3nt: TGTGCCAGCAGCTTCTCGGACAGGGGACAGCCCCAGCATTTT
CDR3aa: CASSFSDRGQPQHF

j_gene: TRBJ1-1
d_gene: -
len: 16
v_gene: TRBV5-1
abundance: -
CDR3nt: TGCGCCAGCAGCTTCCTACCGACAGGAGGAAACACTGAAGCTTTCTTT
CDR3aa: CASSFLPTGGNTEAFF

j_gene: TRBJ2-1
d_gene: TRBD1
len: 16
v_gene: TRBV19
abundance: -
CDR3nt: TGTGCCAGTAGTGCTTCCGACAGGGGAAATTACAATGAGCAGTTCTTC
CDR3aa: CASSASDRGNYNEQFF

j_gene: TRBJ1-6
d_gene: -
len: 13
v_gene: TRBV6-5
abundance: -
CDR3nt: TGTGCCAGCAGCCCCAACAGGGATTCACCCCTCCACTTT
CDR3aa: CASSPNRDSPLHF

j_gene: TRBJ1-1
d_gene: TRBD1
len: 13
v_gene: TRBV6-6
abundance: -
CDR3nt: TGTGCCAGCGTACAGGGGCTGAACACTGAAGCTTTCTTT
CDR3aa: CASVQGLNTEAFF

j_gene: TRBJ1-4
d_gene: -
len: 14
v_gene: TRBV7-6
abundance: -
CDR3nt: TGTGCCAGCAGCCTACAGACAACTAATGAAAAACTGTTTTTT
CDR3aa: CASSLQTTNEKLFF

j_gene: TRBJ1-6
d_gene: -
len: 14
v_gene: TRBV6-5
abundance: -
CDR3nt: TGTGCCAGCAGTTACCAGGACAGATATTCACCCCTCCACTTT
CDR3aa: CASSYQDRYSPLHF

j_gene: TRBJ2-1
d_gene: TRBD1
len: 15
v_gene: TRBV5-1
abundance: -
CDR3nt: TGCGCCAGCAGCTTGATGGGGACAGGGTACAATGAGCAGTTCTTC
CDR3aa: CASSLMGTGYNEQFF

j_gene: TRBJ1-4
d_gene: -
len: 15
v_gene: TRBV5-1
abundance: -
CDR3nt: TGCGCCAGCAGCTTGGATCTATCGAGCGGAGAAAAACTGTTTTTT
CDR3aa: CASSLDLSSGEKLFF

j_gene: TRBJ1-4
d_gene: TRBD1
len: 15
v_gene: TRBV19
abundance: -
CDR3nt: TGTGCCAGTAGACGAGGGGGACAGGGGGGTGAAAAACTGTTTTTT
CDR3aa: CASRRGGQGGEKLFF

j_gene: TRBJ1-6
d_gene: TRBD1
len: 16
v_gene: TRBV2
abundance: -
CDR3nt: TGTGCCAGCAGTCTTACAGGGGAAGGGGGTAATTCACCCCTCCACTTT
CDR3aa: CASSLTGEGGNSPLHF

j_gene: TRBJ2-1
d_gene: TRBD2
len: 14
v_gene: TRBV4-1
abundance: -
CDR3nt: TGCGCCAGCAGCCAAGAGGGGACTAGAAATGAGCAGTTCTTC
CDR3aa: CASSQEGTRNEQFF

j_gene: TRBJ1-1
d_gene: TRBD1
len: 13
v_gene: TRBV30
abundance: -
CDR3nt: TGTGCCTGGACCGGACAGGGGGAAGTCGAAGCTTTCTTT
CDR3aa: CAWTGQGEVEAFF

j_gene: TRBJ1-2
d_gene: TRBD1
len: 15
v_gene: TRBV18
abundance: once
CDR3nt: TGTGCCAGCTCACCTCGGGACAGCTTATCCTATGGCTACACCTTC
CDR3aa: CASSPRDSLSYGYTF

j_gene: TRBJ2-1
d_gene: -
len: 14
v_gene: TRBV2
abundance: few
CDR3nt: TGTGCCAGGTCGACTAGTAGCTCCTACAATGAGCAGTTCTTC
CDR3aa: CARSTSSSYNEQFF

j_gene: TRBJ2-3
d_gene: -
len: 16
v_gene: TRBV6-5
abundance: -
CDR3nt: TGTGCCAGCAGTTCCGACTATGGAGTTTCCGCAGATACGCAGTATTTT
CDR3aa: CASSSDYGVSADTQYF

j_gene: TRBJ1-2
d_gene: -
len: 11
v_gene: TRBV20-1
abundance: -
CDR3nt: TGCAGTGCTAGGGGGAGTTATGGCTACACCTTC
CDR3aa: CSARGSYGYTF

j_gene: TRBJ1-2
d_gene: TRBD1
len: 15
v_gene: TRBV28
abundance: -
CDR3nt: TGTGCCAGCAGTTATGCTAGGACAGGGGGAAATGGCTACACCTTC
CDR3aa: CASSYARTGGNGYTF

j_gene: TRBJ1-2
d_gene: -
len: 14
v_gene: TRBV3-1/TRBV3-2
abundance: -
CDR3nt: TGTGCCAGCAGCCAAGTGGGGAGGGTGTATGGCTACACCTTC
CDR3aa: CASSQVGRVYGYTF

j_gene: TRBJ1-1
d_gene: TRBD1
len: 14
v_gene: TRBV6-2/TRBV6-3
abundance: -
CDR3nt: TGTGCCAGCAGTTACGGGACAGAGTACACTGAAGCTTTCTTT
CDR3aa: CASSYGTEYTEAFF

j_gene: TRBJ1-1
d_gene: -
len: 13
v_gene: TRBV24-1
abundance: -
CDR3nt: TGTGCCACCCTCACCGGACAAAACACTGAAGCTTTCTTT
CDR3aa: CATLTGQNTEAFF

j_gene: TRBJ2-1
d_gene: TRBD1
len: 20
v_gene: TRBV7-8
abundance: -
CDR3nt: TGTGCCAGCAGCTCAAGACTCCGGGACAGGGGGCCTCAAAGAGGCAATGAGCAGTTCTTC
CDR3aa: CASSSRLRDRGPQRGNEQFF

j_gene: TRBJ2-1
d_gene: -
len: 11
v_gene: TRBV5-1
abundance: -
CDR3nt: TGCGCCAGCAGGCTGGGGGGTGAGCAGTTCTTC
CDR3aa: CASRLGGEQFF

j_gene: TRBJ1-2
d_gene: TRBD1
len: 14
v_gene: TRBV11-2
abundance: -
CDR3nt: TGTGCCAGCAGCTTAGCACAGGGGGTAGGTGGCTACACCTTC
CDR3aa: CASSLAQGVGGYTF

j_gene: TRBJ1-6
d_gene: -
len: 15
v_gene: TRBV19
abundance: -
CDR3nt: TGTGCCAGTAGATCGGGGAGCTCCTATAATTCACCCCTCCACTTT
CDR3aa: CASRSGSSYNSPLHF

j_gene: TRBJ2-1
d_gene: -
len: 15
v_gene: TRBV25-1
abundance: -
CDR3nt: TGTGCCAGCAGTGAATTGGCAGACAGATACAATGAGCAGTTCTTC
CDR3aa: CASSELADRYNEQFF

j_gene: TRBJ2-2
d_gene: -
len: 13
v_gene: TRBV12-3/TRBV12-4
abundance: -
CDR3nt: TGTGCCAGCAGCCAGGACAGACCCGGGGAGCTGTTTTTT
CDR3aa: CASSQDRPGELFF